A single T cell receptor beta chain is shown here with its context. Its target is unknown. This entry belongs to a study of T-cell memory formation after mild COVID-19. Study summary: Among the donors, TCR clusters were largely specific to each donor.

Study observations and caveats: Shrinking CD4+ clones were chiefly CM and EM; CD8+ ones were chiefly EMRA. A subset of responding clones appeared in pre-infection memory, suggesting cross-reactive memory joined.

Sample barcodes and UMIs were carried by the TCR alpha and TCR beta cDNA libraries that 5'RACE generated with constant-segment primers. Each CDR3 protein gets one entry after TCRdb re-called the 5' RACE reads with MiXCR. Of 250,000 to 300,000 distinct CDR3 sequences in the sample, roughly 16% are singletons; the top ten hold 22%. V lost 6 bases, J lost 4 bases, and 10 bases stayed unmatched. The CDR3 covers 15 residues. The TCR comes from a man between 18 and 35 years old who had mild COVID-19 (a few samples of this study predate the infection). Cell type and time point are not known. What was sequenced was PBMCs or a T cell subset sorted from them (not recorded which). The chain uses TRBV12-3 or TRBV12-4 and TRBJ2-7; TRBD1 agrees at 9 bases. The CDR3 DNA sequence: TGTGCCAGCAGCTCCCCCGGGACAGGGATATACGAGCAGTACTTC. It specifies CASSSPGTGIYEQYF.